The 14 T cell receptor beta chains given below trace back to one sample, sequenced in a study of cytomegalovirus exposure and HLA in healthy donors. Amplification used 60 Vbeta primers and 13 Jbeta primers. Profiling relied on immunoSEQ multiplex PCR, and the TCRdb table lists in-frame clones only, not all of them. Of about 100,000 clones listed, around 80% are singletons. The sample comprised PBMCs. Source of these receptors: a woman in her thirties or forties in good health and CMV-seronegative.

The J gene is TRBJ2-5, the V gene TRBV19, with 10 bases identical to TRBD2. Germline V gene lookup returns CDR1 LNHDA and CDR2 SQIVND (reference sequence). The trim removed 2 bases at V and 7 bases at J, leaving 7 bases unmatched. CDR3 length: 15 amino acids. The DNA of the CDR3 is TGTGCCAGTAGTATAATGCTAGCGGGAGCTAGGACCCAGTACTTC. As protein: CASSIMLAGARTQYF.

The chain couples TRBV7-3 to TRBJ2-3; 10 nucleotides line up with TRBD2. The junction had 17 bases not matched to a gene; V was cut back by 5 bases and J by 0 bases. Germline CDR1 reads SGHTA; CDR2 reads FQGTGA. The CDR3 consists of 20 residues. The CDR3 sequence is CASSKRGLAENEHSTDTQYF. Here the CDR3 DNA reads TGTGCCAGCAGCAAGCGAGGACTAGCGGAGAACGAGCACAGCACAGATACGCAGTATTTT.

The chain is built from TRBV19 and TRBJ1-1; no reliable D call. V shed 6 bases and J shed 3 bases, with 8 bases lying between them. The V gene's germline CDR1 is LNHDA and CDR2 SQIVND (reference sequence). The CDR3 runs to 12 residues. CDR3 bases: TGTGCCAGTAGGACTTGGGACACTGAAGCTTTCTTT. Translating it yields CASRTWDTEAFF.

The rearrangement uses TRBV11-2 and TRBJ2-1; TRBD2 matches at 9 bases. Germline lookup yields CDR1 SGHAT and CDR2 FQNNGV. V gave up 7 bases and J gave up 8 bases; unmatched junction bases: 12. The CDR3 spans 15 residues. The CDR3 spells CASTQGPGLAYEQFF. The CDR3 DNA sequence: TGTGCCAGCACCCAGGGGCCGGGACTAGCATATGAGCAGTTCTTC.

The chain uses TRBV29-1 and TRBJ2-5, with TRBD1 as a possible D gene (6 bases). The J call is uncertain, as TRBJ2-7 better fits the DNA end. Per germline, CDR1 SQVTM and CDR2 ANQGSEA. This CDR3 region has 12 residues. For the CDR3, the DNA is TGCAGCGTGGGTACAGGGTTCTACGAGCAGTACTTC. Protein sequence: CSVGTGFYEQYF.

The CDR3 region is CASSSRVGASGGETQYF. CDR3 bases: TGTGCCAGCAGCTCGCGAGTAGGGGCTAGCGGTGGAGAGACCCAGTACTTC. The rearrangement uses TRBV5-5 and TRBJ2-5, with 7 bases identical to TRBD2. With V trimmed by 3 bases and J by 4 bases, 15 bases remained unmatched. CDR1 is SGHKS and CDR2 is YYEKEE in the germline V gene (reference sequence). The CDR3 sequence is 17 residues long. The complete variable domain, with remaining parts taken from reference TRBV5-5 and TRBJ2-5, reads DAGVTQSPTHLIKTRGQQVTLRCSPISGHKSVSWYQQVLGQGPQFIFQYYEKEERGRGNFPDRFSARQFPNYSSELNVNALLLGDSALYLCASSSRVGASGGETQYFGPGTRLLVL.

Here the CDR3 reads CASSSGGGAGETQYF. CDR3 bases: TGCGCCAGCAGCTCGGGAGGGGGGGCCGGGGAGACCCAGTACTTC. This sequence joins TRBV5-1 and TRBJ2-5, with 8 positions matching TRBD2. The length of the CDR3 is 15 residues. J gave up 5 bases and V 3 bases, and 9 bases lay outside the gene matches. Germline V gives CDR1 SGHRS, CDR2 YFSETQ.

This chain links TRBV19 with TRBJ2-1, with TRBD2 matching 13 bases. CDR1 LNHDA and CDR2 SQIVND come from the germline V gene (reference sequence). Trimming cost V 7 bases and J 10 bases; bases outside gene matches: 10. This CDR3 comprises 15 residues. The CDR3 sequence is CASTPGLAGDFEQFF. The CDR3 nucleotides are TGTGCCAGTACTCCAGGACTAGCGGGGGATTTCGAGCAGTTCTTC.

The genes are TRBV18 and TRBJ1-1; a possible D gene is TRBD1 (5 bases). Trimming took 0 bases from V and 1 from J, leaving 9 bases between them. The CDR3 has 15 amino acids. Germline lookup yields CDR1 KGHSH and CDR2 LQKENI. The CDR3 nucleotides are TGTGCCAGCTCACCACCGAAGGGGTCGAACACTGAAGCTTTCTTT. It encodes CASSPPKGSNTEAFF.

The chain uses TRBV7-2 and TRBJ2-5; 7 nucleotides align to TRBD1. The DNA end lines up better with TRBJ2-7; the J call may be wrong. The CDR3 extends over 14 amino acids. Germline-derived CDR1 and CDR2 are SGHTA and FQGNSA. The CDR3 DNA follows: TGTGCCAGCAGCTTAGGGACAGGCTTCTACGAGCAGTACTTC. This gives the protein CASSLGTGFYEQYF.

V usage is TRBV6-1 and J usage is TRBJ1-1; 9 bases align to TRBD1. CDR3 size: 13 residues. The germline CDR1 and CDR2 sequences are MNHNS and SASEGT. Trimming took 7 bases from V and 9 from J; bases not matched to a gene: 9. The CDR3 bases are TGTGCCAGCAATGTGGGACAGGGTAATAAAGCTTTCTTT. Its protein product is CASNVGQGNKAFF.

The chain links TRBV11-2 to TRBJ2-3; 11 bases match TRBD2. Germline CDR1 and CDR2: SGHAT and FQNNGV. V lost 3 bases, J lost 5 bases, and 10 bases stayed unmatched. The CDR3 loop spans 17 amino acids. The CDR3 nucleotides read TGTGCCAGCAGCTTCGTCGGAATCGGACTAGCGGGAGATACGCAGTATTTT. This encodes CASSFVGIGLAGDTQYF.

Concerning this clone: The germline gene is not matched at one end of the junction; a read error may be the cause. The chain links TRBV7-7 to TRBJ2-1; 11 nucleotides align to TRBD2. Germline assignment: CDR1 SSHAT and CDR2 FNYEAQ (reference sequence). The CDR3 length is 13 residues. The CDR3 sequence: CASSLGLAGEQFF. DNA of the CDR3: TGTGCTAGCAGCCTAGGACTAGCGGGTGAGCAGTTCTTC.

This clone has only one observation. The chain has TRBV28 and TRBJ2-7; TRBD2 matches at 12 bases. The ends lost 4 bases at V and 4 bases at J; junction bases unmatched: 5. Germline values: CDR1 MDHEN, CDR2 SYDVKM. This CDR3 region has 15 residues. Written as DNA, the CDR3 is TGTGCCAGCAGTTCGCATGGACTAGCGGGATACGAGCAGTACTTC. Amino acids: CASSSHGLAGYEQYF. The complete variable domain, with remaining parts taken from reference TRBV28 and TRBJ2-7, reads DVKVTQSSRYLVKRTGEKVFLECVQDMDHENMFWYRQDPGLGLRLIYFSYDVKMKEKGDIPEGYSVSREKKERFSLILESASTNQTSMYLCASSSHGLAGYEQYFGPGTRLTVT.